Listed here are 12 T cell receptor beta chains from one sample, sequenced in a study of T cell responses to AZD1222 COVID-19 vaccine. Using immunoSEQ multiplex PCR, the repertoire was profiled, and TCRdb retains in-frame clones only, with some absent. The data show approximately 100,000 clones, about 92% seen once. Sequenced here: peripheral blood, sampled 28 days after the second AZD1222 dose. These receptors were obtained from an adult who received the AZD1222 COVID-19 vaccine.

This chain connects TRBV6-4 to TRBJ2-7, with 13 bases identical to TRBD2. The CDR3 is made up of 15 amino acids. The germline V gene has CDR1 MRHNA and CDR2 SNTAGT. V trimming: 6 bases; J trimming: 7 bases; junction bases outside the gene matches: 9. The CDR3 sequence is CASSQTSGGIGEQYF. The CDR3 DNA follows: TGTGCCAGCAGCCAGACTAGCGGGGGGATTGGTGAGCAGTACTTC.

This clone showed up just a few times. The V gene is TRBV5-1, the J gene TRBJ2-7, with a weak D call TRBD1 (6 bases). V lost 0 bases, J lost 7 bases, and 17 bases lay in between. This CDR3 has 15 amino acids. Germline CDR1 and CDR2: SGHRS and YFSETQ. For the CDR3, the DNA is TGCGCCAGCAGCTTGGAGTCCCGGGCAAGGGGGGAGCAGTACTTC. Its translation is CASSLESRARGEQYF.

This chain uses TRBV27 with TRBJ2-7; TRBD2 is a possible D gene (5 bases). The CDR3 spans 13 residues. The germline V gene encodes CDR1 MNHEY and CDR2 SMNVEV (reference sequence). Trimming took 7 bases from V and 3 from J, leaving 13 bases between them. CDR3 loop: CASTGRAHYEQYF. The DNA for the CDR3 is TGTGCCAGCACCGGGCGGGCCCACTACGAGCAGTACTTC.

This chain uses TRBV5-1 with TRBJ2-2, with 7 bases aligning to TRBD1. Trimming cost V 4 bases and J 5 bases; bases outside gene matches: 5. The CDR3 covers 14 residues. Germline values: CDR1 SGHRS, CDR2 YFSETQ. CDR3 amino acids: CASSPTGETGELFF. DNA of the CDR3: TGCGCCAGCAGCCCAACAGGGGAAACCGGGGAGCTGTTTTTT.

The chain recombines TRBV7-2 with TRBJ1-1, with 8 bases aligning to TRBD1. J lost 6 bases, V lost 5 bases, and 11 bases had no gene match. This CDR3 is 15 amino acids long. Germline V gene data show CDR1 as SGHTA and CDR2 as FQGNSA. The DNA of the CDR3 is TGTGCCAGCAGCCTGATGACAGGGGCTTTTTCTGAAGCTTTCTTT. It encodes CASSLMTGAFSEAFF.

The chain has TRBV4-3 and TRBJ2-3, with D perhaps TRBD2 (6 bases). The CDR3 contains 12 residues. CDR1 and CDR2 from the germline V gene are LGHNA and YSLEER. V lost 5 bases and J 5 bases, leaving 8 bases between the germline ends. The CDR3: CASSLGGDTQYF. The CDR3 region has the DNA TGCGCCAGCAGCTTGGGGGGAGATACGCAGTATTTT.

The chain carries TRBV5-1 and TRBJ2-7; D might be TRBD1 or TRBD2, each matching 5 bases. V lost 0 bases, J lost 2 bases, and 15 bases lay in between. Germline V CDR1 and CDR2: SGHRS, YFSETQ. The CDR3 sequence is 16 residues long. CDR3 bases: TGCGCCAGCAGCTTGGACGGGACCCTCTCCGCCTACGAGCAGTACTTC. Protein sequence: CASSLDGTLSAYEQYF.

The V call is TRBV13, the J call TRBJ2-5; a possible D gene is TRBD2 (5 bases). Trimming took off 2 bases at V and 1 base at J, with 11 bases between the two ends. Germline CDR1 PRHDT, CDR2 FYEKMQ (reference sequence). The CDR3 is made up of 15 amino acids. The CDR3 nucleotides read TGTGCCAGCAGCTTACTTCGCGGGCCCCAAGAGACCCAGTACTTC. This sequence encodes CASSLLRGPQETQYF.

This clone was seen only once. The chain uses TRBV5-6 and TRBJ2-1; 9 bases agree with TRBD2. The CDR3 is 17 residues long. With V trimmed by 0 bases and J by 8 bases, 12 bases remained unmatched. The germline CDR1 and CDR2 sequences are SGHDT and YYEEEE. DNA of the CDR3: TGTGCCAGCAGCTTGGCCTCATTCGCGGGGGGGCCAGATGAGCAGTTCTTC. This translates into CASSLASFAGGPDEQFF.

The V and J genes are TRBV7-8 and TRBJ2-1, with 11 bases fitting TRBD1. Germline CDR1 reads SGHVS; CDR2 reads FQNEAQ. After removal of 5 bases from V and 9 bases from J, the junction contained 12 bases not matched to a gene. This CDR3 contains 16 residues. CDR3 sequence reads: CASSIGRTGGAGEQFF. The CDR3 bases are TGTGCCAGCAGCATAGGGAGGACAGGGGGCGCAGGTGAGCAGTTCTTC.

This sequence joins TRBV18 and TRBJ2-1; the D is unclear. Germline values: CDR1 KGHSH, CDR2 LQKENI. The CDR3 length is 11 residues. V was shortened by 2 bases and J by 5 bases, with 1 base between the two germline ends. The CDR3 sequence is CASSPDNEQFF. CDR3 DNA: TGTGCCAGCTCACCAGACAATGAGCAGTTCTTC.

The rearrangement joins TRBV5-1 to TRBJ2-7, with 7 bases fitting TRBD1. V lost 0 bases to trimming and J lost 4 bases; unmatched junction nucleotides: 4. The CDR3 contains 14 residues. Germline CDR1 is SGHRS and CDR2 is YFSETQ. The DNA for the CDR3 is TGCGCCAGCAGCTTGGGACAGGGTATTTACGAGCAGTACTTC. It specifies CASSLGQGIYEQYF.